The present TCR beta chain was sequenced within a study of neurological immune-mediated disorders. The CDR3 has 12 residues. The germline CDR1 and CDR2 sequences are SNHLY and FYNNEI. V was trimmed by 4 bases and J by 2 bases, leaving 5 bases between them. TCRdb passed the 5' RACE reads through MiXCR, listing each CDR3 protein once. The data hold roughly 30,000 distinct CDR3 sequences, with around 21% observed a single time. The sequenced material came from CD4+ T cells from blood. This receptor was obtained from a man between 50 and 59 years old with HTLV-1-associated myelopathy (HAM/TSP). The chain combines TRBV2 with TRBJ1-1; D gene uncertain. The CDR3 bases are TGTGCCAGCAGTGTGTATAACACTGAAGCTTTCTTT. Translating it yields CASSVYNTEAFF. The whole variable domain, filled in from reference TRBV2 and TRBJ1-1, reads EPEVTQTPSHQVTQMGQEVILRCVPISNHLYFYWYRQILGQKVEFLVSFYNNEISEKSEIFDDQFSVERPDGSNFTLKIRSTKLEDSAMYFCASSVYNTEAFFGQGTRLTVV.